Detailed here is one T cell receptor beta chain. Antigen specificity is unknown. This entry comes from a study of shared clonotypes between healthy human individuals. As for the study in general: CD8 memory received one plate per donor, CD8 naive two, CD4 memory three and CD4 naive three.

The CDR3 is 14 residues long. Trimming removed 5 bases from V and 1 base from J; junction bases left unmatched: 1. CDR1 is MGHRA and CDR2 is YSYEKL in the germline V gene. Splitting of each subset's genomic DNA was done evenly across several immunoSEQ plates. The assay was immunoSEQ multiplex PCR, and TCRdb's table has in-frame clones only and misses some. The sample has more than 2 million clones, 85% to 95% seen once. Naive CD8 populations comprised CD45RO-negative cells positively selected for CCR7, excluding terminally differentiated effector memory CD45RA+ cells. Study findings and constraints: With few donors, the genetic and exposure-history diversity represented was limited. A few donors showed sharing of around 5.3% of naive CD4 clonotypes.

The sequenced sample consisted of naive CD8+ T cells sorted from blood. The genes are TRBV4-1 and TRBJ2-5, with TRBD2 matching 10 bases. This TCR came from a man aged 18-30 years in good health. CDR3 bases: TGCGCCAGCAGCATAGCGGGGGGCCAAGAGACCCAGTACTTC. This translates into CASSIAGGQETQYF.